The clone carrying this TCR beta chain occurred once. The antigen is unknown. The sample belongs to a study of T cell responses to AZD1222 COVID-19 vaccine. For the study at large: Pooling covered second doses at about 4 or about 12 weeks. Overall study findings and caveats: Spike-wide coverage was observed for vaccine-associated CD4 TCRs, with dominant responses at 160-218 and 743-854. Repertoire collection took place solely once the T cell response had peaked. Vaccination with two AZD1222 doses was followed by a rise in Spike-specific TCR breadth and depth.

Germline V lookup: CDR1 SGHRS, CDR2 YFSETQ. The CDR3 spans 14 residues. V lost 2 bases, J lost 0 bases, and 8 bases lay in between. Sequenced by immunoSEQ multiplex PCR; TCRdb stores in-frame clones only, minus some. The sample carries 120,000 to 150,000 clones, about 92% recorded once. The receptor was isolated from an adult in good health. The rearrangement joins TRBV5-1 to TRBJ1-1; a possible D gene is TRBD1 (5 bases). Specimen: peripheral blood, collected on day 0 of AZD1222 vaccination. The CDR3 reads CASSFDSLNTEAFF. The DNA of the CDR3 is TGCGCCAGCAGCTTTGACAGCCTGAACACTGAAGCTTTCTTT.